The present TCR beta chain was sequenced within a study of control samples from healthy donors and cancer patients. The V and J ends lost 3 bases and 10 bases respectively, with 13 bases between them. Germline assignment: CDR1 KGHSH and CDR2 LQKENI. The length of the CDR3 is 13 residues. Libraries were prepared by immunoSEQ multiplex PCR; TCRdb keeps only in-frame clonotypes and omits some of them. The sample holds more than 85,000 clones; around 89% are singletons and the top ten take 17%. The sequencing sample was made of blood. The rearrangement joins TRBV18 to TRBJ2-1; D is possibly TRBD2 (5 bases). The receptor comes from a woman between 50 and 59 years old in good health. Written as DNA, the CDR3 is TGTGCCAGCTCACCGCTGGACTCCAGCGAGCAGTTCTTC. Translation: CASSPLDSSEQFF.